This T cell receptor beta chain was retrieved from a study of cytomegalovirus exposure and HLA in healthy donors. Overall study results and limits: Sequence variants that were highly shared formed a cluster that was likely a sequencing artifact. Later analysis identified a missense DCLRE1C variant that was linked to TCR beta V- and J-gene trimming.

PCR amplification relied on 60 Vbeta primers (plus 13 Jbeta primers). The method was immunoSEQ multiplex PCR; TCRdb's version includes in-frame clones alone and lacks a portion of them. The sample contains about 100,000 clones, approximately 78% of which appear only once. As concerns this clone: The target antigen is unknown.

This CDR3 has 14 amino acids. The V end was cut by 1 base, the J end by 6 bases, with 11 bases between. The germline V gene encodes CDR1 SEHNR and CDR2 FQNEAQ (reference sequence). Sequenced input: PBMCs. The receptor's source is a woman aged 55-70 years in good health and CMV-seronegative. V is TRBV7-9 and J is TRBJ2-3; D gene uncertain. The CDR3 DNA reads as TGTGCCAGCAGCTTAGAGGCGAGGCCGGATACGCAGTATTTT. It translates to CASSLEARPDTQYF.